This T cell receptor (beta chain) appears in the sequencing data of a study of CD8+CD57+ T cells in acquired aplastic anemia. Study observations and caveats: It was found that nearly 30 CD8+ CDR3 sequences were shared between patients and controls. Patients were compared with controls for CD8+ Simpson's diversity, and no significant difference emerged.

A word on this clonotype: As yet, its antigen is unknown.

Genomic DNA, the template, was used for profiling of the TCR beta VDJ and CDR3. A single record per CDR3 protein comes from TCRdb applying MiXCR to the reads. This table has 150,000 to 200,000 distinct CDR3 sequences, roughly half appearing once. The ends were cut back, 3 bases at V and 0 bases at J, with 8 bases in the middle. This CDR3 is 15 amino acids long. Per germline, CDR1 MGHDK and CDR2 SYGVNS. Only patients with CD8+CD57+ cell expansion on flow cytometry were chosen for sequencing. Diagnosis of severe acquired aplastic anemia applied to all patients. Patients were therapy-naive when their blood was sampled.

The V and J genes are TRBV25-1 and TRBJ1-4; the D gene is possibly TRBD1 (5 bases). Sequencing was performed on sorted CD4+, CD8+, or CD8+CD57+ T cells (not recorded which) from PBMCs. The clonotype originates from a human donor with aplastic anemia. CDR3 sequence (DNA): TGTGCCAGCAGTGATCTGGGGCCAACTAATGAAAAACTGTTTTTT. Residues: CASSDLGPTNEKLFF.